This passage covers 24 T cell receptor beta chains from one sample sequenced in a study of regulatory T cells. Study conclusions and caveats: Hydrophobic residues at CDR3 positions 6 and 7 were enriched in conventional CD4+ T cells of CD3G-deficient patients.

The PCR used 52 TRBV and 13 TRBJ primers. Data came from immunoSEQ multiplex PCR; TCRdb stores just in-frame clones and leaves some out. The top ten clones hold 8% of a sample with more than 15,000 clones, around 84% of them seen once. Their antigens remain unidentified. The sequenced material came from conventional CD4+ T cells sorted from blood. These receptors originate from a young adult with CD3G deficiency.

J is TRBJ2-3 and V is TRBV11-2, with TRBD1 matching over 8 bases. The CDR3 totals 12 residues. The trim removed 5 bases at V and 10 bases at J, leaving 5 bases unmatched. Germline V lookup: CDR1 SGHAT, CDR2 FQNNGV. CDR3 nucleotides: TGTGCCAGCAGCCGGGACAGGCGGGCGCAGTATTTT. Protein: CASSRDRRAQYF.

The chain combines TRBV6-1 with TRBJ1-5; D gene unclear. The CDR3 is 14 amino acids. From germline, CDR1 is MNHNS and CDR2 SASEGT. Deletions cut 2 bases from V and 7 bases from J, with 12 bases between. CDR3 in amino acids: CASSEQGRSQPQHF. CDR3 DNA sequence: TGTGCCAGCAGTGAACAAGGGCGAAGCCAGCCCCAGCATTTT.

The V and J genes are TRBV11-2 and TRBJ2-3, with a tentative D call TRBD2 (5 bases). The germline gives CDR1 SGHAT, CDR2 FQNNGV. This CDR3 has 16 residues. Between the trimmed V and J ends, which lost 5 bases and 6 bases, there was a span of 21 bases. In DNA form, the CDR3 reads TGTGCCAGCAGCCTCGGGAAAAGGCACCTGACGGATACGCAGTATTTT. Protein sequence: CASSLGKRHLTDTQYF.

The CDR3 spells CASSLVDSLYSGANVLTF. The CDR3, as DNA: TGTGCCAGCAGCTTAGTTGACAGCCTGTACTCTGGGGCCAACGTCCTGACTTTC. The chain joins TRBV11-2 to TRBJ2-6; D is perhaps TRBD1 (5 bases). This CDR3 is built from 18 residues. Germline V gene data show CDR1 as SGHAT and CDR2 as FQNNGV. The germline V and J ends were trimmed by 1 base and 0 bases, with 13 bases remaining between them.

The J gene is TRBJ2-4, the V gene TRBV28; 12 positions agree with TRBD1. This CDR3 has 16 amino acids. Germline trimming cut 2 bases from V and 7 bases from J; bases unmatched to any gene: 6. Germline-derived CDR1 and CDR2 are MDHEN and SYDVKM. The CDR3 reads CASSLGGTGGQNIQYF. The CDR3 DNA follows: TGTGCCAGCAGTTTAGGGGGGACAGGGGGCCAGAACATTCAGTACTTC.

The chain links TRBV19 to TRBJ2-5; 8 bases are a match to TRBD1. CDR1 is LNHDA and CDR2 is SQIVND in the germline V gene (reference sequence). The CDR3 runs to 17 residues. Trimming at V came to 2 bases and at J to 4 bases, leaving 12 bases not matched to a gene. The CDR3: CASSIRTVTGAVETQYF. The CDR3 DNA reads TGTGCCAGTAGTATAAGAACGGTGACAGGGGCGGTAGAGACCCAGTACTTC.

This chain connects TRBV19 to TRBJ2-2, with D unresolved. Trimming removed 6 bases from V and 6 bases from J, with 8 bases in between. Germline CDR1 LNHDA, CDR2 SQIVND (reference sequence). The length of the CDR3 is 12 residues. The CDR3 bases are TGTGCCAGTAGCCCCAGGTCCGGGGAGCTGTTTTTT. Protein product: CASSPRSGELFF.

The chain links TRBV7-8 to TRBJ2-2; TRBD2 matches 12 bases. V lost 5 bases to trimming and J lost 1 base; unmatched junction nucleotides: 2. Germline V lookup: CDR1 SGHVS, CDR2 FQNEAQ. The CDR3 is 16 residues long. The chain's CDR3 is CASSVLAGGNTGELFF. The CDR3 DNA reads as TGTGCCAGCAGCGTACTAGCGGGAGGGAACACCGGGGAGCTGTTTTTT. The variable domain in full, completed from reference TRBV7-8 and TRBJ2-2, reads GAGVSQSPRYKVAKRGQDVALRCDPISGHVSLFWYQQALGQGPEFLTYFQNEAQLDKSGLPSDRFFAERPEGSVSTLKIQRTQQEDSAVYLCASSVLAGGNTGELFFGEGSRLTVL.

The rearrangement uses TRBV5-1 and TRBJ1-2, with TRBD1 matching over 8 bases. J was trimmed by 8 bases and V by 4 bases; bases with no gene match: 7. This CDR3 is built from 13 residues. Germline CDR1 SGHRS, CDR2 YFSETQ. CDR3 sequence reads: CASSPTGESGYTF. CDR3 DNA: TGCGCCAGCAGCCCGACAGGGGAAAGCGGCTACACCTTC.

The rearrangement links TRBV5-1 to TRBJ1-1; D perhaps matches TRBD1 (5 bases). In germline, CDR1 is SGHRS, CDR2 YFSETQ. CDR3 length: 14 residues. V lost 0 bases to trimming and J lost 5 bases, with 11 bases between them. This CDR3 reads CASSLDLGVTEAFF. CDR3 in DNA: TGCGCCAGCAGCTTGGATCTGGGGGTTACTGAAGCTTTCTTT.

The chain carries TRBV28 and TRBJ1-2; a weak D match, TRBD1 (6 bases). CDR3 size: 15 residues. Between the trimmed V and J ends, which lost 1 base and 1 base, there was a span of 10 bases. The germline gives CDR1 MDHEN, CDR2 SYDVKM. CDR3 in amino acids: CASSLSGHLNYGYTF. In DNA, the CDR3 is TGTGCCAGCAGTTTATCGGGACACCTTAACTATGGCTACACCTTC.

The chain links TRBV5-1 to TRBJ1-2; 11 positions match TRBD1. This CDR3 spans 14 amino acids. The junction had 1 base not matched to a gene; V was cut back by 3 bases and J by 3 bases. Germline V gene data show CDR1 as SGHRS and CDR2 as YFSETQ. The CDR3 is CASSSGQGDYGYTF. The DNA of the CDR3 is TGCGCCAGCAGCTCGGGACAGGGGGACTATGGCTACACCTTC.

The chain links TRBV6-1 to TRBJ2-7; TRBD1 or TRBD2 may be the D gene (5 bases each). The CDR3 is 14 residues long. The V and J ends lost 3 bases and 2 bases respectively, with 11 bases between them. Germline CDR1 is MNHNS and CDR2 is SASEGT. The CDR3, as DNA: TGTGCCAGCAGTGATCCGGGACCTCCCTACGAGCAGTACTTC. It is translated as CASSDPGPPYEQYF.

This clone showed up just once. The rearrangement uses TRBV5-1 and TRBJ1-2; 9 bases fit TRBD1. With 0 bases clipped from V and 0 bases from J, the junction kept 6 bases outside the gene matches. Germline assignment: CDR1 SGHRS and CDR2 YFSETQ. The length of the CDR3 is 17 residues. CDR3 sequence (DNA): TGCGCCAGCAGCTTGGGGACAGGGGATCGAGCTAACTATGGCTACACCTTC. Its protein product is CASSLGTGDRANYGYTF. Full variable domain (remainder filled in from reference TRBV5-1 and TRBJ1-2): KAGVTQTPRYLIKTRGQQVTLSCSPISGHRSVSWYQQTPGQGLQFLFEYFSETQRNKGNFPGRFSGRQFSNSRSEMNVSTLELGDSALYLCASSLGTGDRANYGYTFGSGTRLTVV.

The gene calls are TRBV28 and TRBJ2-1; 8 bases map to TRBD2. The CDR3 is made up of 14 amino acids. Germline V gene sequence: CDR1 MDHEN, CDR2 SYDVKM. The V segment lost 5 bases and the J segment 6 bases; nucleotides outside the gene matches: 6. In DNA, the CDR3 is TGTGCCAGCAGTCCCAGCGGGAGAAGCAATGAGCAGTTCTTC. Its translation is CASSPSGRSNEQFF.

The CDR3 DNA follows: TGTGCCAGCAGTTTAACGTCGGCTTCCTACAATGAGCAGTTCTTC. Translating it yields CASSLTSASYNEQFF. This sequence joins TRBV27 and TRBJ2-1, with D unresolved. V lost 2 bases and J 1 base, leaving 9 bases between the germline ends. From germline, CDR1 is MNHEY and CDR2 SMNVEV (reference sequence). CDR3 length: 15 residues.

The CDR3 region is CASSRGGGYTF. The CDR3 DNA is TGTGCCAGCTCACGCGGTGGGGGCTACACCTTC. The chain couples TRBV18 to TRBJ1-2; no clear D. CDR3 length: 11 residues. Trimming took off 4 bases at V and 8 bases at J, with 8 bases between the two ends. CDR1 and CDR2 from the germline V gene are KGHSH and LQKENI.

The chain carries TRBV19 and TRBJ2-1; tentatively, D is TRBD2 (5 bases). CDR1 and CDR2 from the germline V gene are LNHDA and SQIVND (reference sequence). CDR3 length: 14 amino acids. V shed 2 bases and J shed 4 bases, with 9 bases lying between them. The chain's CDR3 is CASSITGRYNEQFF. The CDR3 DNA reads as TGTGCCAGTAGTATAACGGGAAGGTACAATGAGCAGTTCTTC.

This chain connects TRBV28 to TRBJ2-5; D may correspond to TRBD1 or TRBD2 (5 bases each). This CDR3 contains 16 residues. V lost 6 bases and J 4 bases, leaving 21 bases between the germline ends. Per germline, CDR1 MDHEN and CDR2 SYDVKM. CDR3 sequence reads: CASRSLRRGYRETQYF. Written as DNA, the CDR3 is TGTGCCAGCAGATCCCTACGACGGGGCTATCGAGAGACCCAGTACTTC.

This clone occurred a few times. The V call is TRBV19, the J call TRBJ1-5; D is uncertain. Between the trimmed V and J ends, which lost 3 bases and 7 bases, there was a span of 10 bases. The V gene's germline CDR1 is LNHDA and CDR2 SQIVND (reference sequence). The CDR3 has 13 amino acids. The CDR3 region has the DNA TGTGCCAGTAGTATTAGCAGAGGACAGCCCCAGCATTTT. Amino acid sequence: CASSISRGQPQHF.

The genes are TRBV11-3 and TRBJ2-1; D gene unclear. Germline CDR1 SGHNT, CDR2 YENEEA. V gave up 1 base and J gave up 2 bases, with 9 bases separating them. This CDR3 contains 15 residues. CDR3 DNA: TGTGCCAGCAGCTTAGGGGCATACGCCTACAATGAGCAGTTCTTC. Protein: CASSLGAYAYNEQFF. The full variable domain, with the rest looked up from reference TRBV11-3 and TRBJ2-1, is EAGVVQSPRYKIIEKKQPVAFWCNPISGHNTLYWYLQNLGQGPELLIRYENEEAVDDSQLPKDRFSAERLKGVDSTLKIQPAELGDSAVYLCASSLGAYAYNEQFFGPGTRLTVL.

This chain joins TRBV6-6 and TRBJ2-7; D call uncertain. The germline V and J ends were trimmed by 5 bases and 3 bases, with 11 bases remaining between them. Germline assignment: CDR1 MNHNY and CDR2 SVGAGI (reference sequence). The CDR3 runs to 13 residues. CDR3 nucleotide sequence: TGTGCCAGCAGTGGCCTGGGGATCTACGAGCAGTACTTC. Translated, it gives CASSGLGIYEQYF.

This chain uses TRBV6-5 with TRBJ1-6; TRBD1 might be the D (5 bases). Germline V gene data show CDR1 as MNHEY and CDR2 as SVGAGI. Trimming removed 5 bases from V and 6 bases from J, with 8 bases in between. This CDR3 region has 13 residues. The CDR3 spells CASSDSINSPLHF. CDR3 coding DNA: TGTGCCAGCAGTGACAGTATTAATTCACCCCTCCACTTT.

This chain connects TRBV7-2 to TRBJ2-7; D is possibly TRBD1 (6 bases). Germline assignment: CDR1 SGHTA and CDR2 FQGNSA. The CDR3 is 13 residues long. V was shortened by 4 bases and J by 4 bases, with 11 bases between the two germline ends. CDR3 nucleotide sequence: TGTGCCAGCAGCTCGGACAGTCATTACGAGCAGTACTTC. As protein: CASSSDSHYEQYF. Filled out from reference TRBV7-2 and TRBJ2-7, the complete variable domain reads GAGVSQSPSNKVTEKGKDVELRCDPISGHTALYWYRQSLGQGLEFLIYFQGNSAPDKSGLPSDRFSAERTGGSVSTLTIQRTQQEDSAVYLCASSSDSHYEQYFGPGTRLTVT.